Below, 6 T cell receptor beta chains from the same sample are listed, as sequenced in a study of prognosis after radiotherapy for stage I lung cancer. Two-round multiplex PCR on genomic DNA was the method by which TCR beta CDR3 was amplified. With primers specific to each TRBV and TRBJ gene, the first-round PCR was performed. MiXCR was run by TCRdb on the multiplex PCR reads, yielding one entry per CDR3 protein. The sample lists some 56,000 distinct CDR3 sequences; less than 30% were seen once. Sample: PBMCs, taken before or after stereotactic body radiation therapy (not recorded which). Receptor source: a donor over 45 with non-small cell lung cancer.

Of note for this clonotype: This likely stems from a read error, as it lies one base from a far larger clone. The rearrangement joins TRBV6-1 to TRBJ2-1; 11 bases line up with TRBD1. V was clipped by 3 bases and J by 7 bases; unmatched bases: 8. The germline gives CDR1 MNHNS, CDR2 SASEGT. The CDR3 extends over 16 amino acids. The CDR3 DNA reads as TGTGCCAGCAGTGATTTGGGGACAGGGGGGAAAAATGAGCAGTTCTTC. Translation: CASSDLGTGGKNEQFF.

A few counts support this clonotype. A far larger clone is just one base off, so this is likely a read error. V and J are TRBV6-9 and TRBJ1-3; perhaps TRBD1 as D (6 bases). The CDR3 has 17 residues. V gave up 7 bases and J gave up 0 bases, with 19 bases separating them. Germline V gives CDR1 MNHGY, CDR2 SVAAGI. CDR3 nucleotide sequence: TGTGCCAGCAATATACCGGGACATCTGTCCTCTGGAAACACCATATATTTT. This gives the protein CASNIPGHLSSGNTIYF.

This clonotype was seen repeatedly, ten times or more. This chain connects TRBV19 to TRBJ1-4; TRBD1 matches at 9 bases. CDR1 is LNHDA, CDR2 SQIVND, per germline (reference sequence). The ends lost 1 base at V and 6 bases at J; junction bases unmatched: 9. The CDR3 length is 17 residues. CDR3 DNA: TGTGCCAGTAGTATAGCCGGGACAGGGAAAGGAGATGAAAAACTGTTTTTT. Translation: CASSIAGTGKGDEKLFF.

As concerns this clonotype: It may be a read error: a sequence one base away is much more abundant. V gene TRBV5-5 combines with J gene TRBJ2-5; 8 bases are a match to TRBD2. CDR3 size: 14 residues. The germline gives CDR1 SGHKS, CDR2 YYEKEE (reference sequence). In DNA, the CDR3 is TGTGACAGCAGCTTCCCGGCTAGCGGGGAGACCCAGTACTTC. This encodes CDSSFPASGETQYF.

The chain couples TRBV5-1 to TRBJ1-5; no clear D gene. The length of the CDR3 is 13 residues. CDR1 is SGHRS and CDR2 is YFSETQ in the germline V gene. V dropped 2 bases and J dropped 4 bases, with 7 bases sitting between them. As DNA, the CDR3 is TGCGCCAGCAGCTTACGGGGAAATCAGCCCCAGCATTTT. Translation gives CASSLRGNQPQHF.

This clonotype was found many times. The chain links TRBV7-9 to TRBJ1-3; D not certain. The germline V and J ends were trimmed by 10 bases and 2 bases, with 12 bases remaining between them. From germline, CDR1 is SEHNR and CDR2 FQNEAQ (reference sequence). The CDR3 extends over 13 amino acids. CDR3 sequence: CAITLRPGNTIYF. DNA for the CDR3: TGTGCCATCACCTTGCGGCCTGGAAACACCATATATTTT.